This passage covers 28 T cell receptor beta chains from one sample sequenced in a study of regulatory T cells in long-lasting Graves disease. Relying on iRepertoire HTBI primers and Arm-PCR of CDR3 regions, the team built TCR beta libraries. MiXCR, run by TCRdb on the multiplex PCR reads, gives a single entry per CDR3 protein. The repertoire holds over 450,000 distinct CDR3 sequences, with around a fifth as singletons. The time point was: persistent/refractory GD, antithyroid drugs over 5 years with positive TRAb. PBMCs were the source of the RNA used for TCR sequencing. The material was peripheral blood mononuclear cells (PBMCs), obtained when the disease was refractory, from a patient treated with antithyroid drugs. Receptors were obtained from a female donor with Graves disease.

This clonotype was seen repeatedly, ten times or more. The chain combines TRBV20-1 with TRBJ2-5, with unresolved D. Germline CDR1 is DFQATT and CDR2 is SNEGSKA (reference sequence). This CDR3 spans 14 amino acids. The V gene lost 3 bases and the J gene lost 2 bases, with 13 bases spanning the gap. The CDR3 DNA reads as TGCAGTGCTAGCGCTGACTCGTTTCAAGAGACCCAGTACTTC. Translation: CSASADSFQETQYF.

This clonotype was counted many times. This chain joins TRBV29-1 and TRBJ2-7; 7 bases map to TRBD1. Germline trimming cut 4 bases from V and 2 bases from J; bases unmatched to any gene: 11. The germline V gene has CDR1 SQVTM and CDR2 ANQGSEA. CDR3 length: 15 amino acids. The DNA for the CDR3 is TGCAGCGTTGTCCTCCGGGACAGTCTGACCTACGAGCAGTACTTC. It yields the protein CSVVLRDSLTYEQYF.

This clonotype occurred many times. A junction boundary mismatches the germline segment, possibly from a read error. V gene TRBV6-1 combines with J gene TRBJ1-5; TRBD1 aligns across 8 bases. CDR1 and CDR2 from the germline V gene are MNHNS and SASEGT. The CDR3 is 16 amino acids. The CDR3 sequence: CASREGQGEWHQPQHF. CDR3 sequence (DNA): TGTGCCAGCAGGGAAGGACAGGGTGAATGGCATCAGCCCCAGCATTTT.

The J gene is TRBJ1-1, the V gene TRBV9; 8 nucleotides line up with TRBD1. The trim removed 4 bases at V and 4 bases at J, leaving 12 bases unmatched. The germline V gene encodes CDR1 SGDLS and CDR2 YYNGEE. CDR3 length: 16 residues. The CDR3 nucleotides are TGTGCCAGCAGCCCGTCCTCTCAGGGGGCCAGCACTGAAGCTTTCTTT. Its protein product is CASSPSSQGASTEAFF. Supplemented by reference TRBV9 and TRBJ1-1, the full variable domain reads DSGVTQTPKHLITATGQRVTLRCSPRSGDLSVYWYQQSLDQGLQFLIQYYNGEERAKGNILERFSAQQFPDLHSELNLSSLELGDSALYFCASSPSSQGASTEAFFGQGTRLTVV.

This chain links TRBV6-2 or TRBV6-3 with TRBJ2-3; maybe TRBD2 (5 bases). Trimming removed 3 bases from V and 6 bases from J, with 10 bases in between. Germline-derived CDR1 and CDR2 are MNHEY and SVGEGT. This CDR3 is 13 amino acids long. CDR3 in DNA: TGTGCCAGCAGTTATGGGCGAGGGGATACGCAGTATTTT. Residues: CASSYGRGDTQYF.

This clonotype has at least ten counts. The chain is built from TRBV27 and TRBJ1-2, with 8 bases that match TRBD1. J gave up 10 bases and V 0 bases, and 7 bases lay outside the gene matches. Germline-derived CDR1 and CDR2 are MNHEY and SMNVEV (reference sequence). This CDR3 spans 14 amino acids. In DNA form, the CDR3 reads TGTGCCAGCAGTTTATCGCGGACAGGGCCAGTCTACACCTTC. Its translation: CASSLSRTGPVYTF.

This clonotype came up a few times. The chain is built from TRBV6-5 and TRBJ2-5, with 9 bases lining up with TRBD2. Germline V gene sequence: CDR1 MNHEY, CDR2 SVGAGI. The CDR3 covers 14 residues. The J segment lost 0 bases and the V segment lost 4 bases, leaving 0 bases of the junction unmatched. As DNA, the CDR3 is TGTGCCAGCAGTTCTAGCGGGAACCAAGAGACCCAGTACTTC. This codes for CASSSSGNQETQYF.

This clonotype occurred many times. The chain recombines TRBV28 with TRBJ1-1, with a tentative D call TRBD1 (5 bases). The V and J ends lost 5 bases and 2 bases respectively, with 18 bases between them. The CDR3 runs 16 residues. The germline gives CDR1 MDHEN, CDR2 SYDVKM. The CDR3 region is CASSPRGVGSNTEAFF. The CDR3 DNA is TGTGCCAGCAGTCCCCGAGGGGTCGGCAGCAACACTGAAGCTTTCTTT.

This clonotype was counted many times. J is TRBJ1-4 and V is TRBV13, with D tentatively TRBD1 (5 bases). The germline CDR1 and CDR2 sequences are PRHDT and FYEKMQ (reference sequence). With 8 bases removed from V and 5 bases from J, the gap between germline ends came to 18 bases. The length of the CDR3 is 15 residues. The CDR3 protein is CASGAQGRRNEKLFF. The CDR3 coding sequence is TGTGCCAGCGGGGCTCAAGGACGGCGGAATGAAAAACTGTTTTTT.

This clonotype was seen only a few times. The CDR3 region is CASSLRATGWYEQYF. The CDR3 DNA follows: TGTGCCAGCAGCTTAAGAGCAACGGGTTGGTACGAGCAGTACTTC. The chain combines TRBV7-3 with TRBJ2-7; D is unresolved. V gave up 1 base and J gave up 4 bases, with 14 bases separating them. Germline CDR1 SGHTA, CDR2 FQGTGA. This CDR3 spans 15 amino acids. The whole variable domain, remainder taken from reference TRBV7-3 and TRBJ2-7, is GAGVSQTPSNKVTEKGKYVELRCDPISGHTALYWYRQSLGQGPEFLIYFQGTGAADDSGLPNDRFFAVRPEGSVSTLKIQRTERGDSAVYLCASSLRATGWYEQYFGPGTRLTVT.

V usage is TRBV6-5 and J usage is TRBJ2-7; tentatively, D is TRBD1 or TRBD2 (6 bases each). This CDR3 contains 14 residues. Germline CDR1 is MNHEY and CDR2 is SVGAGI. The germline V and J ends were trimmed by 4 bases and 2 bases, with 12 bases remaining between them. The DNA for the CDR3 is TGTGCCAGCAGTTCTAGGGGGGATACCTACGAGCAGTACTTC. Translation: CASSSRGDTYEQYF.

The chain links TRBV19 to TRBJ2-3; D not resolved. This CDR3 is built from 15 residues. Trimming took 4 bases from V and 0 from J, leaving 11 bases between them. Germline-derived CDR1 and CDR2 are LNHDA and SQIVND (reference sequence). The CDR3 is CASSRTSTSTDTQYF. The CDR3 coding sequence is TGTGCCAGTAGTAGGACGTCGACGAGCACAGATACGCAGTATTTT.

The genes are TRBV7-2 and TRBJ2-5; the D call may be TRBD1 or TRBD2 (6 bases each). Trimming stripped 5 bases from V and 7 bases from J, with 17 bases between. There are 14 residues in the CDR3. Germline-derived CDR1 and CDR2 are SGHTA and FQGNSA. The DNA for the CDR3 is TGTGCCAGCAGCGCTTCGACTGGAGGGGGGACCCAGTACTTC. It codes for CASSASTGGGTQYF.

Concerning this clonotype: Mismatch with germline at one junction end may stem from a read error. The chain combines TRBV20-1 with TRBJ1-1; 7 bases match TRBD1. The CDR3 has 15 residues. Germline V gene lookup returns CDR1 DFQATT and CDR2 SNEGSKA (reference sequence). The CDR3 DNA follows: TGCAGTGCTCCGCCGGACAGGCTAACCCGCACTGAAGCTTCCTTT. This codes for CSAPPDRLTRTEASF.

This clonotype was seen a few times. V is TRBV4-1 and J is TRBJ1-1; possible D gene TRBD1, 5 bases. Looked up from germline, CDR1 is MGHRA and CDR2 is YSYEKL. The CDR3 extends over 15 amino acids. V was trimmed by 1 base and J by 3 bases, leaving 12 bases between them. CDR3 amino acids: CASSQGVGVHTEAFF. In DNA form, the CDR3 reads TGCGCCAGCAGCCAAGGGGTAGGGGTACACACTGAAGCTTTCTTT.

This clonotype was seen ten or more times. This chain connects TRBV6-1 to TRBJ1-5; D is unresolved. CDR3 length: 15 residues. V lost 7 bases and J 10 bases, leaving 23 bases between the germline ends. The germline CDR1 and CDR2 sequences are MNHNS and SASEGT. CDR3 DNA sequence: TGTGCCAGCACTCCTACCGTGGGGTTGGAGGGACCCCAGCATTTT. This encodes CASTPTVGLEGPQHF.

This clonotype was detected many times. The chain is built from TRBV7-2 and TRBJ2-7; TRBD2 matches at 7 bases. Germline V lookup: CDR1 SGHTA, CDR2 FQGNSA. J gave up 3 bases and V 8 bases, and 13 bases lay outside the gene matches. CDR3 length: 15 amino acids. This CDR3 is CASGRGGAGVYEQYF. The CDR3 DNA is TGTGCCAGCGGCCGCGGGGGAGCGGGCGTCTACGAGCAGTACTTC. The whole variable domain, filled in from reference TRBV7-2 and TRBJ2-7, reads GAGVSQSPSNKVTEKGKDVELRCDPISGHTALYWYRQSLGQGLEFLIYFQGNSAPDKSGLPSDRFSAERTGGSVSTLTIQRTQQEDSAVYLCASGRGGAGVYEQYFGPGTRLTVT.

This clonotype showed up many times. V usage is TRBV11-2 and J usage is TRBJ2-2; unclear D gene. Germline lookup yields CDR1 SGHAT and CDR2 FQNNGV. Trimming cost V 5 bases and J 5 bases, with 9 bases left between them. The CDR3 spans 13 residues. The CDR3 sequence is CASSPQQTGELFF. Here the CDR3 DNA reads TGTGCCAGCAGCCCCCAACAAACCGGGGAGCTGTTTTTT.

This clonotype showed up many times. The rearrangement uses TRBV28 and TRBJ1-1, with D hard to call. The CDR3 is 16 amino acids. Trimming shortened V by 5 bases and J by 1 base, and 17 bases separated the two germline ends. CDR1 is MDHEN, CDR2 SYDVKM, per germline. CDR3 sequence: CASSPSVFKRNTEAFF. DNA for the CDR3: TGTGCCAGCAGTCCCAGCGTTTTTAAGCGGAACACTGAAGCTTTCTTT.

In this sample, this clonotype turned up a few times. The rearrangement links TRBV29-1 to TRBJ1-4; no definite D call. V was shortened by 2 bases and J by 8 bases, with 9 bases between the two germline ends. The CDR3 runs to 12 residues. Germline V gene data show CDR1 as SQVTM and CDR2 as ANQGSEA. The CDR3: CSVETGIEKLFF. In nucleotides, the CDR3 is TGCAGCGTTGAAACCGGGATCGAAAAACTGTTTTTT.

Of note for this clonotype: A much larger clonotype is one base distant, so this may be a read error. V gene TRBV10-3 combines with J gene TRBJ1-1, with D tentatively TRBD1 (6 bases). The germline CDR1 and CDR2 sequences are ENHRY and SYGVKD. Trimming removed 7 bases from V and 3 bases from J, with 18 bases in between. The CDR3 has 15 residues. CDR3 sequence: CAITAGALLDTEAFF. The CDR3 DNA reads TGTGCCATCACCGCAGGGGCCCTGTTGGACACTGAAGCTTTCTTT.

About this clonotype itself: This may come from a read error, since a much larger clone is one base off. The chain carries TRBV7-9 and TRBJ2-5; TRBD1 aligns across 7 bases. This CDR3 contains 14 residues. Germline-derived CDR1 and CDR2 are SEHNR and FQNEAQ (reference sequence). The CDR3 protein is CASSPRGQQEAQYF. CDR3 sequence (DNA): TGTGCCAGCAGCCCCCGGGGACAGCAAGAGGCCCAGTACTTC.

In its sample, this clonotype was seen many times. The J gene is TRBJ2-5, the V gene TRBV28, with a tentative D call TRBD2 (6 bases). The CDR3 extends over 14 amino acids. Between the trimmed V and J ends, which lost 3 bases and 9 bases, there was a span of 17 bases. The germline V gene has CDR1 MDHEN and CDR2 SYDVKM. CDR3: CASSFGGDPFAQYF. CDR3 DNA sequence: TGTGCCAGCAGTTTTGGCGGGGACCCGTTTGCCCAGTACTTC.

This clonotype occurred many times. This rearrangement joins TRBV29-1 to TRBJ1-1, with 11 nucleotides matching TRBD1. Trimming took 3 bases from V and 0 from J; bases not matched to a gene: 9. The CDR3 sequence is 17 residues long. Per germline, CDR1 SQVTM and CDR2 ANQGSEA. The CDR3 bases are TGCAGCGTTGACAGTGGACAGGGGGCGCGAATGAACACTGAAGCTTTCTTT. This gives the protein CSVDSGQGARMNTEAFF.

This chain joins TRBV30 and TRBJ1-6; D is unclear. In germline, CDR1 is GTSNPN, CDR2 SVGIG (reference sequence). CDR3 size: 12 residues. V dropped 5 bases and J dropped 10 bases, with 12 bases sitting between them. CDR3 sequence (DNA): TGTGCCTGGGGTCTCACGGGGTCACCCCTCCACTTT. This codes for CAWGLTGSPLHF. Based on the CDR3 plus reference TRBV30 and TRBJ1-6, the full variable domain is SQTIHQWPATLVQPVGSPLSLECTVEGTSNPNLYWYRQAAGRGLQLLFYSVGIGQISSEVPQNLSASRPQDRQFILSSKKLLLSDSGFYLCAWGLTGSPLHFGNGTRLTVT.

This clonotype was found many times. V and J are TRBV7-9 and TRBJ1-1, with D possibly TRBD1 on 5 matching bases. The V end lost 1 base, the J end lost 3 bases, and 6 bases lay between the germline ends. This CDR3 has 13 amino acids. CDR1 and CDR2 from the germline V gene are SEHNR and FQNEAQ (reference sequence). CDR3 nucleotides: TGTGCCAGCAGCTTAGTGGGGGACACTGAAGCTTTCTTT. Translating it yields CASSLVGDTEAFF.

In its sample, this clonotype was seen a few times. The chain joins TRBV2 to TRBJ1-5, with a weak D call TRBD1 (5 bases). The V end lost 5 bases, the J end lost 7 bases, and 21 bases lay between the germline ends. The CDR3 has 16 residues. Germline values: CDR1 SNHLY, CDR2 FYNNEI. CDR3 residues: CASSSSWGWFLQPQHF. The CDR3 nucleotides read TGTGCCAGCAGTTCTAGTTGGGGGTGGTTTTTACAGCCCCAGCATTTT.

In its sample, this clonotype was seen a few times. The CDR3 bases are TGTGCCAGCAGCTCCACCCGCGGGACAGTATCCTACGAGCAGTACTTC. Translating it yields CASSSTRGTVSYEQYF. J is TRBJ2-7 and V is TRBV7-9; tentatively, D is TRBD1 (7 bases). This CDR3 is built from 16 residues. Germline lookup yields CDR1 SEHNR and CDR2 FQNEAQ (reference sequence). V lost 4 bases and J 1 base, leaving 17 bases between the germline ends.